Below are 20 T cell receptor beta chains sequenced from a single sample in a study of cytomegalovirus exposure and HLA in healthy donors. This PCR relied on a set of 60 Vbeta primers and 13 Jbeta primers. The table came from immunoSEQ multiplex PCR; TCRdb's copy has only in-frame clones and leaves some out. The sample spans tens of thousands of clones; the ten largest clones claim less than 5%. Sequencing was carried out using PBMCs. The receptors originated from a man aged 18 to 29 in good health and CMV-seropositive.

This sequence joins TRBV7-3 and TRBJ2-2; 12 bases match TRBD2. The junction had 7 bases not matched to a gene; V was cut back by 5 bases and J by 6 bases. Germline CDR1 reads SGHTA; CDR2 reads FQGTGA. This CDR3 is 16 amino acids long. The CDR3 DNA reads as TGTGCCAGCAGCCCTCCCACTAGCGGGGGGCCCGGGGAGCTGTTTTTT. Protein sequence: CASSPPTSGGPGELFF.

The CDR3 DNA reads as TGCGCCAGCAGCTTGGAACAGAACACTGAAGCTTTCTTT. Its protein product is CASSLEQNTEAFF. The V and J genes are TRBV5-1 and TRBJ1-1; no definite D call. Trimming stripped 0 bases from V and 1 base from J, with 4 bases between. CDR3 length equals 13 residues. The germline CDR1 and CDR2 sequences are SGHRS and YFSETQ.

V is TRBV4-2 and J is TRBJ2-2, with TRBD2 matching over 13 bases. V lost 2 bases to trimming and J lost 6 bases; unmatched junction nucleotides: 6. Germline-derived CDR1 and CDR2 are LGHNA and YNFKEQ. This CDR3 spans 17 amino acids. CDR3 protein: CASSQTALAGGPGELFF. The CDR3 DNA reads TGTGCCAGCAGCCAAACCGCACTAGCGGGAGGGCCCGGGGAGCTGTTTTTT.

The gene calls are TRBV5-6 and TRBJ1-1; D gene uncertain. With 4 bases removed from V and 0 bases from J, the gap between germline ends came to 25 bases. Germline CDR1 is SGHDT and CDR2 is YYEEEE. The CDR3 contains 19 residues. The CDR3 is CASSTRSKFTGTMNTEAFF. In nucleotides, the CDR3 is TGTGCCAGCAGCACCCGTTCCAAATTCACCGGTACTATGAACACTGAAGCTTTCTTT.

The V call is TRBV30, the J call TRBJ1-1; 8 bases map to TRBD1. Germline CDR1 is GTSNPN and CDR2 is SVGIG (reference sequence). This CDR3 is built from 13 residues. V shed 0 bases, J shed 7 bases, and the junction held 4 bases outside the gene matches. The DNA for the CDR3 is TGTGCCTGGAGTGTCAGCGGACAGGGTGAAGCTTTCTTT. As protein: CAWSVSGQGEAFF. Looking up the rest from reference TRBV30 and TRBJ1-1 gives the full variable domain: SQTIHQWPATLVQPVGSPLSLECTVEGTSNPNLYWYRQAAGRGLQLLFYSVGIGQISSEVPQNLSASRPQDRQFILSSKKLLLSDSGFYLCAWSVSGQGEAFFGQGTRLTVV.

V is TRBV5-4 and J is TRBJ2-2, with 7 bases fitting TRBD1. The CDR3 extends over 16 amino acids. The junction had 9 bases not matched to a gene; V was cut back by 3 bases and J by 4 bases. Germline-derived CDR1 and CDR2 are SGHNT and YYREEE (reference sequence). The CDR3 region is CASSSSGTVSTGELFF. The DNA of the CDR3 is TGTGCCAGCAGCTCATCAGGGACAGTCTCCACCGGGGAGCTGTTTTTT.

This chain uses TRBV25-1 with TRBJ1-2; 8 bases are a match to TRBD1. The CDR3 is 16 residues long. Germline CDR1 reads MGHDK; CDR2 reads SYGVNS. V lost 2 bases and J lost 4; bases outside the gene matches: 9. For the CDR3, the DNA is TGTGCCAGCAGTGAAATCACTGGGACAGGTTCCTATGGCTACACCTTC. The encoded protein is CASSEITGTGSYGYTF.

The chain employs TRBV6-1 and TRBJ1-2, with D perhaps TRBD1 (5 bases). Germline V gene data show CDR1 as MNHNS and CDR2 as SASEGT. Between the trimmed V and J ends, which lost 8 bases and 5 bases, there was a span of 21 bases. The CDR3 consists of 15 residues. CDR3 nucleotides: TGTGCCAGCGTGATACAATTAGACAGCTTTTATGGCTACACCTTC. Protein: CASVIQLDSFYGYTF.

V and J are TRBV6-5 and TRBJ2-7, with TRBD1 identical over 11 bases. V was clipped by 3 bases and J by 7 bases; unmatched bases: 5. Germline values: CDR1 MNHEY, CDR2 SVGAGI. The CDR3 spans 14 residues. The CDR3 spells CASSYGQGAREQYF. As DNA, the CDR3 is TGTGCCAGCAGTTATGGACAGGGGGCTAGGGAGCAGTACTTC.

V gene TRBV29-1 combines with J gene TRBJ2-4; the D gene is possibly TRBD2 (5 bases). Germline V CDR1 and CDR2: SQVTM, ANQGSEA. Trimming cost V 4 bases and J 0 bases, with 13 bases left between them. This CDR3 comprises 15 residues. The CDR3: CSVVEGMVAKNIQYF. In DNA form, the CDR3 reads TGCAGCGTTGTTGAGGGAATGGTAGCCAAAAACATTCAGTACTTC.

V and J are TRBV29-1 and TRBJ1-1; 7 bases align to TRBD1. V shed 2 bases and J 1 base; nucleotides not matched to a gene: 1. Germline V gene data show CDR1 as SQVTM and CDR2 as ANQGSEA. The CDR3 sequence is 13 residues long. The CDR3 DNA is TGCAGCGTTGAACAGGGGGGGAACACTGAAGCTTTCTTT. It yields the protein CSVEQGGNTEAFF. Using reference TRBV29-1 and TRBJ1-1 for the parts outside the CDR3, the full variable domain is SAVISQKPSRDICQRGTSLTIQCQVDSQVTMMFWYRQQPGQSLTLIATANQGSEATYESGFVIDKFPISRPNLTFSTLTVSNMSPEDSSIYLCSVEQGGNTEAFFGQGTRLTVV.

This chain links TRBV7-2 with TRBJ2-7, with TRBD1 matching over 9 bases. This CDR3 region has 18 residues. Trimming took 5 bases from V and 0 from J; bases not matched to a gene: 14. Germline values: CDR1 SGHTA, CDR2 FQGNSA. The CDR3 DNA reads as TGTGCCAGCAGCCCCAGGACAGGGGCGATCTCCCTCTCCTACGAGCAGTACTTC. It specifies CASSPRTGAISLSYEQYF.

The chain couples TRBV11-2 to TRBJ2-7; TRBD1 matches 8 bases. V was pared by 7 bases and J by 1 base, with 6 bases of the junction left unmatched. Germline values: CDR1 SGHAT, CDR2 FQNNGV. The length of the CDR3 is 14 residues. Here the CDR3 DNA reads TGTGCCAGCACCCTGACAGGGGCGTCCTACGAGCAGTACTTC. Amino acids: CASTLTGASYEQYF.

The chain employs TRBV7-9 and TRBJ1-2, with D perhaps matching TRBD1 (5 bases). CDR1 and CDR2 (germline): SEHNR, FQNEAQ (reference sequence). CDR3 length: 13 residues. V gave up 3 bases and J gave up 8 bases, with 13 bases separating them. The CDR3, as DNA: TGTGCCAGCAGCTTTGCCAGGGAATTCGGCTACACCTTC. This translates into CASSFAREFGYTF.

V and J are TRBV6-5 and TRBJ2-1, with 10 bases fitting TRBD2. Per germline, CDR1 MNHEY and CDR2 SVGAGI. V lost 4 bases and J lost 8; bases outside the gene matches: 2. The CDR3 contains 13 residues. Here the CDR3 reads CASSLGLAYEQFF. CDR3 nucleotide sequence: TGTGCCAGCAGTTTGGGACTAGCGTATGAGCAGTTCTTC.

The CDR3 DNA follows: TGTGCCACCAGCAGAGATATAGGACACGGATATGGCTACACCTTC. As protein: CATSRDIGHGYGYTF. This sequence joins TRBV15 and TRBJ1-2, with a possible D match to TRBD1 (5 bases). The CDR3 consists of 15 residues. The V end was cut by 0 bases, the J end by 5 bases, with 13 bases between. Germline V lookup: CDR1 LNHNV, CDR2 YYDKDF (reference sequence).

The gene calls are TRBV30 and TRBJ1-5; 8 nucleotides align to TRBD1. Losses at the gene ends were 0 bases for V and 6 bases for J; bases not matched to a gene: 4. CDR1 is GTSNPN and CDR2 is SVGIG in the germline V gene (reference sequence). This CDR3 contains 14 residues. This CDR3 reads CAWSVGQGGQPQHF. DNA of the CDR3: TGTGCCTGGAGTGTAGGACAGGGAGGTCAGCCCCAGCATTTT. The full variable domain, completed using reference TRBV30 and TRBJ1-5, is SQTIHQWPATLVQPVGSPLSLECTVEGTSNPNLYWYRQAAGRGLQLLFYSVGIGQISSEVPQNLSASRPQDRQFILSSKKLLLSDSGFYLCAWSVGQGGQPQHFGDGTRLSIL.

The chain couples TRBV27 to TRBJ1-2, with 9 bases lining up with TRBD1. This CDR3 is 14 amino acids long. Germline values: CDR1 MNHEY, CDR2 SMNVEV (reference sequence). V lost 4 bases to trimming and J lost 5 bases; unmatched junction nucleotides: 5. CDR3 sequence: CASSSDRGYYGYTF. CDR3 nucleotides: TGTGCCAGCAGTTCAGACAGGGGGTATTATGGCTACACCTTC.

The chain recombines TRBV29-1 with TRBJ1-4, with D possibly TRBD1 on 5 matching bases. The CDR3 is 13 amino acids. CDR1 and CDR2 (germline): SQVTM, ANQGSEA. Trimming removed 4 bases at V and 5 bases at J, with 11 bases between. The CDR3 coding sequence is TGCAGCGTTGGGGCAGGGTGGAATGAAAAACTGTTTTTT. Protein product: CSVGAGWNEKLFF.

The chain combines TRBV9 with TRBJ1-3; no reliable D call. The CDR3 totals 14 residues. V lost 2 bases and J 3 bases, leaving 9 bases between the germline ends. Germline-derived CDR1 and CDR2 are SGDLS and YYNGEE. This CDR3 reads CASSVRAVGNTIYF. In DNA form, the CDR3 reads TGTGCCAGCAGCGTGAGGGCGGTTGGAAACACCATATATTTT. Looking up the rest from reference TRBV9 and TRBJ1-3 gives the full variable domain: DSGVTQTPKHLITATGQRVTLRCSPRSGDLSVYWYQQSLDQGLQFLIQYYNGEERAKGNILERFSAQQFPDLHSELNLSSLELGDSALYFCASSVRAVGNTIYFGEGSWLTVV.